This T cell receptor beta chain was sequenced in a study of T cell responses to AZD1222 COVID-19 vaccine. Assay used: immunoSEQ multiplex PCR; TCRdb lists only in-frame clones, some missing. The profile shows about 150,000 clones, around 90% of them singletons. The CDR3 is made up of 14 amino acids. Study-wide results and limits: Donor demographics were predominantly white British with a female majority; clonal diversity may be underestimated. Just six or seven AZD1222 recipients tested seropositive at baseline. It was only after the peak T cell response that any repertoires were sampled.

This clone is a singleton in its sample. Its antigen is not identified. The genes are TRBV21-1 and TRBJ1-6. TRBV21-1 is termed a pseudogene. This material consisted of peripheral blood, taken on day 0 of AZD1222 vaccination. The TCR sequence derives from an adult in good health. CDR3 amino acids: CASSDCRESSPLHF. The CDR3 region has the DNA TGTGCCAGCAGTGATTGCAGGGAGAGTTCACCCCTCCACTTT.